This T cell receptor (beta chain) was identified during a study of post-analysis software for immune sequencing data. Comments on this clonotype: The antigen remains undetermined.

Each TCR beta cDNA library carried unique molecular identifiers. TCRdb used MiXCR to reprocess the PCR reads, holding one entry per CDR3 protein. This table holds roughly 870,000 distinct CDR3 sequences, approximately 57% found once. Broader study findings: With TRBV5-6, TRBV5-1 and TRBV20-1 included, about 5 TRBV segments were more frequent in patients than in controls. Significantly lower normalized Chao1 diversity was seen in multiple sclerosis patients than in controls.

Trimming left V 4 bases short and J 1 base short, with 17 bases between. Germline V lookup: CDR1 SNHLY, CDR2 FYNNEI. The CDR3 consists of 16 residues. V and J are TRBV2 and TRBJ2-7; D call uncertain. The TCR originated in a girl aged 5 to 17 with multiple sclerosis. The sample taken for sequencing was blood. Written as DNA, the CDR3 is TGTGCCAGCAGTGCAGGTCGGACGAAAGCGTCCTACGAGCAGTACTTC. Its protein is CASSAGRTKASYEQYF.